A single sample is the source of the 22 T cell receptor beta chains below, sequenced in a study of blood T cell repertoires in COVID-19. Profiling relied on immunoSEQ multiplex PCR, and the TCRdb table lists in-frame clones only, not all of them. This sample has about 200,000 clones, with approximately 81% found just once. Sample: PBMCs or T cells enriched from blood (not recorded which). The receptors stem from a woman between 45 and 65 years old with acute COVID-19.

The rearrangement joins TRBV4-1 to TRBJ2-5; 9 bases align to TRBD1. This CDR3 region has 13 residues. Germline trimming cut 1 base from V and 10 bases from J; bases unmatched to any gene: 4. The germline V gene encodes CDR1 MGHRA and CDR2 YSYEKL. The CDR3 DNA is TGCGCCAGCAGCCAAGCTGACAGGGGGGACCAGTACTTC. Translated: CASSQADRGDQYF.

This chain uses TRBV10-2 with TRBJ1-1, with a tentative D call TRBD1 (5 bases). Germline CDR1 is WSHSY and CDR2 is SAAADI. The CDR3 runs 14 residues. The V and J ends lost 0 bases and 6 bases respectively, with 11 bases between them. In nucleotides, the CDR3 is TGCGCCAGCAGTGAGTCGTTTGGGGGGGCTGAAGCTTTCTTT. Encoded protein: CASSESFGGAEAFF.

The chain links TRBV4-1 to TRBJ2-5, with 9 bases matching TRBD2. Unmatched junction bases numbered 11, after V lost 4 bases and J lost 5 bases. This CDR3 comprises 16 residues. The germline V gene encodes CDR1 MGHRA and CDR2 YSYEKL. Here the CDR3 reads CASSRMIAGVSETQYF. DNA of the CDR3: TGCGCCAGCAGCCGTATGATAGCGGGAGTAAGCGAGACCCAGTACTTC.

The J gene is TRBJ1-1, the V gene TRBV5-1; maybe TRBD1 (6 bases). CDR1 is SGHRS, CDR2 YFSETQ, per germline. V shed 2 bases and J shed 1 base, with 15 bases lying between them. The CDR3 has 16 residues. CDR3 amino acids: CASSFGTYLGNTEAFF. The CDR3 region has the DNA TGCGCCAGCAGCTTCGGGACATACCTGGGGAACACTGAAGCTTTCTTT.

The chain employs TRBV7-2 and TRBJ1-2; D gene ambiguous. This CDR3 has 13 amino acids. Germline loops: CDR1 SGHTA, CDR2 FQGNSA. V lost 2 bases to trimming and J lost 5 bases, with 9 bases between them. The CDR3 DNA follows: TGTGCCAGCAGCTTAACCACAAAGTATGGCTACACCTTC. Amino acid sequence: CASSLTTKYGYTF.

Here the CDR3 reads CASSLSPTGVGGTQYF. The CDR3 nucleotides are TGTGCCAGCAGCCTAAGTCCAACGGGAGTAGGTGGTACGCAGTATTTT. The chain couples TRBV7-3 to TRBJ2-3; a weak D match, TRBD2 (6 bases). The V end lost 5 bases, the J end lost 8 bases, and 23 bases lay between the germline ends. The CDR3 contains 16 residues. Germline CDR1 and CDR2: SGHTA and FQGTGA.

The CDR3 region has the DNA TGTGCCAGCAGCTTATCCCCAATGCTAGCATCTAAGGGCCAAGAGACCCAGTACTTC. Translating it yields CASSLSPMLASKGQETQYF. This chain connects TRBV7-2 to TRBJ2-5; weak D call: TRBD2 (5 bases). V was clipped by 2 bases and J by 1 base, with 23 bases between them. The germline V gene encodes CDR1 SGHTA and CDR2 FQGNSA. The CDR3 sequence is 19 residues long.

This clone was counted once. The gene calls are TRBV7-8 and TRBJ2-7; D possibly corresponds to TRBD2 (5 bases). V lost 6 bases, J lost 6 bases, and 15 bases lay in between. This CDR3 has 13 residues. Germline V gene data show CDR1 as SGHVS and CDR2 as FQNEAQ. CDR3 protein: CASRNRAGSEQYF. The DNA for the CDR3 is TGTGCCAGCAGAAATCGAGCTGGGAGCGAGCAGTACTTC.

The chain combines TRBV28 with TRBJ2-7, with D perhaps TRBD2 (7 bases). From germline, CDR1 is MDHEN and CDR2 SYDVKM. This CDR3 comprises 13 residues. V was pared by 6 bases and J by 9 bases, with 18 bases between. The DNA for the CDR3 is TGTGCCAGCAGAACCTCAGGGGAGGGTATGCAGTACTTC. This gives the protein CASRTSGEGMQYF. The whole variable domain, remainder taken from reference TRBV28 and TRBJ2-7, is DVKVTQSSRYLVKRTGEKVFLECVQDMDHENMFWYRQDPGLGLRLIYFSYDVKMKEKGDIPEGYSVSREKKERFSLILESASTNQTSMYLCASRTSGEGMQYFGPGTRLTVT.

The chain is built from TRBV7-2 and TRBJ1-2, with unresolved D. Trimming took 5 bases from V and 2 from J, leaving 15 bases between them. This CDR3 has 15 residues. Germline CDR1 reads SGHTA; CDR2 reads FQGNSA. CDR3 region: CASSPSRGSNYGYTF. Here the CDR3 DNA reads TGTGCCAGCAGCCCTTCGCGGGGATCCAACTATGGCTACACCTTC.

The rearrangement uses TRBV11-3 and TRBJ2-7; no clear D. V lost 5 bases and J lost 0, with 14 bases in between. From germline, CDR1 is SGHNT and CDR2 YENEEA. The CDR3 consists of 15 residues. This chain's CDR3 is CASSLTGLSSYEQYF. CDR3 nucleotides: TGTGCCAGCAGCCTCACTGGGCTCAGCTCCTACGAGCAGTACTTC.

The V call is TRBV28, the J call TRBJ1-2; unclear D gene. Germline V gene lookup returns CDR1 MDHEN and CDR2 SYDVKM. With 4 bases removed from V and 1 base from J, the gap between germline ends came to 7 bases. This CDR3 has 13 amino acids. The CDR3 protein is CASSSVINYGYTF. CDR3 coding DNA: TGTGCCAGCAGTTCGGTAATTAACTATGGCTACACCTTC.

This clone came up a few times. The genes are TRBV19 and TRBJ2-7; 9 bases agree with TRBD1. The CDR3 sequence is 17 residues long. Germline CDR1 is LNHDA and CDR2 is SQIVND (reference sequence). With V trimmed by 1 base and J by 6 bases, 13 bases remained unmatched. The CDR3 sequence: CASSIGAGTGMEGEQYF. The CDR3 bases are TGTGCCAGTAGTATAGGTGCCGGGACAGGGATGGAAGGCGAGCAGTACTTC.

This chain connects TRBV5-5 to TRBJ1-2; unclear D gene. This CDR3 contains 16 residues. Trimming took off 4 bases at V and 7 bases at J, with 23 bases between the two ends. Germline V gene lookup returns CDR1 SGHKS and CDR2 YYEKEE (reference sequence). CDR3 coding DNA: TGTGCCAGCAGCGGTGTGGGTATCTCTAGACCGGGTGGCTACACCTTC. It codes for CASSGVGISRPGGYTF.

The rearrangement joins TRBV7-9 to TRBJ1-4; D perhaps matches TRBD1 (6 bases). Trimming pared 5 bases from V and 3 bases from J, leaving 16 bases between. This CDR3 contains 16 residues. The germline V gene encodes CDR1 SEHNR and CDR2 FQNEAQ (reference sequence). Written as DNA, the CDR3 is TGTGCCAGCAGCGAGCCGGTGACAGGATCTAATGAAAAACTGTTTTTT. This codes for CASSEPVTGSNEKLFF.

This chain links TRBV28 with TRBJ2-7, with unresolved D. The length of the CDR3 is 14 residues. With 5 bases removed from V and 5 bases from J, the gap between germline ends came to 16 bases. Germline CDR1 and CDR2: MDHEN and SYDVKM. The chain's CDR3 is CASSAPPLSDEQYF. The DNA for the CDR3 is TGTGCCAGCAGTGCGCCCCCATTATCGGACGAGCAGTACTTC.

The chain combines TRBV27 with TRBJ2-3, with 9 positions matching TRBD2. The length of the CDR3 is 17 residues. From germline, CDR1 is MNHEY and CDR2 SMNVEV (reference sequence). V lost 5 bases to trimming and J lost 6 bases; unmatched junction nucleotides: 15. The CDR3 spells CASSPGSRLAAKDTQYF. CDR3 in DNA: TGTGCCAGCAGTCCCGGCTCCAGACTAGCGGCAAAGGATACGCAGTATTTT.

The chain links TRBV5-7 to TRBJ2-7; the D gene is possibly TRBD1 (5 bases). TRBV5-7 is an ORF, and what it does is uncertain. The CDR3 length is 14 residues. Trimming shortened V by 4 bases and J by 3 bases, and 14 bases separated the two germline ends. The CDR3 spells CASSPPQGFYEQYF. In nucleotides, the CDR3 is TGTGCCAGCAGCCCCCCGCAGGGTTTCTACGAGCAGTACTTC.

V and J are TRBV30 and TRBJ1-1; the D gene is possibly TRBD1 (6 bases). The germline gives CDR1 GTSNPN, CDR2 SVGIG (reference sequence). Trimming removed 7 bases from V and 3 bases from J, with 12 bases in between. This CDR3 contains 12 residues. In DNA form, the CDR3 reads TGTGCCTTTGGACAGCCATACACTGAAGCTTTCTTT. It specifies CAFGQPYTEAFF.

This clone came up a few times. The CDR3 DNA follows: TGTGCCAGCAGTGAGGTAGGGGCGATCCCCTATGGCTACACCTTC. Residues: CASSEVGAIPYGYTF. The chain employs TRBV2 and TRBJ1-2, with D perhaps TRBD1 (5 bases). V was pared by 3 bases and J by 4 bases, with 15 bases between. CDR1 and CDR2 from the germline V gene are SNHLY and FYNNEI. This CDR3 comprises 15 residues.

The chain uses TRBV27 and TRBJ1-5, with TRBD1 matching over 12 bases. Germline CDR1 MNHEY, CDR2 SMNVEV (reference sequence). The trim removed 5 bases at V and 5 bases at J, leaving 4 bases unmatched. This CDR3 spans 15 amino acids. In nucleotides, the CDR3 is TGTGCCAGCAGTATGGGACAGGGGGCCTATCAGCCCCAGCATTTT. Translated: CASSMGQGAYQPQHF.

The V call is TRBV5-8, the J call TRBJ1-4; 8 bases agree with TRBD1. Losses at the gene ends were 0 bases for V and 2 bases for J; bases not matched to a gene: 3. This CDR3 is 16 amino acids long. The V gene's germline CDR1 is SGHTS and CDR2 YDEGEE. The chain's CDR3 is CASSLGTGGTNEKLFF. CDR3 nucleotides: TGTGCCAGCAGCTTGGGAACAGGGGGTACTAATGAAAAACTGTTTTTT.